This TCR beta chain emerged from a study of siplizumab effects on memory and regulatory T cells (dated by TCRdb to between 2019 and 2020). The study in broad terms: The effect of the anti-CD2 antibody siplizumab on alloreactive T-cell subsets was examined in allogeneic mixed lymphocyte reactions constructed from human PBMCs.

Preparation of the library involved the immunoSEQ multiplex PCR assay. Each sample had 85,000 to 100,000 TCR templates assayed by the deep sequencing platform. Genomic DNA extracted from sorted T cells was used for TCRbeta CDR3 sequencing. For the original study's pipeline: Clonal analysis of TCRbeta CDR3 data was done in the R programming language. Comparing unstimulated samples against CFSE-low samples taken after the reaction was how alloreactive CD4+ and CD8+ clones were defined. Alloreactive CD4+ clones were assigned to regulatory or non-regulatory origin by matching sequences to sorted unstimulated Treg and non-Treg repertoires. TCRdb provides this immuneACCESS table in a form limited to in-frame rearrangements. Some clones are lacking; in checked studies, under half of them reflect an unresolved V gene, and why the rest are absent is not known. That table supplies the V and J calls and clone size; D and trimming were determined from the DNA. This sample has approximately 97,000 clones in its table, and approximately 90% of those were observed once. The top ten clonotypes cover about 1.1% of the sample.

To note about this clone: Its target antigen remains unknown. The record has no base qualities; no much larger clone is one base away.

Sorted unstimulated T cells and proliferating T cells recovered from mixed lymphocyte reactions underwent TCRbeta CDR3 sequencing. Fresh whole blood from nine to eleven HLA-typed healthy donors was used to isolate PBMCs. From cysteine to phenylalanine, the CDR3 is 14 amino acids long. Only the CDR3 DNA is retained, 42 bases long and in frame from the first base. CDR1 and CDR2 are read off the germline V gene (reference sequence) as LNHDA and SQIVND. V loses 4 bases at its end and J loses 6 bases; junction bases beyond the gene matches: 4. Beyond this particular receptor, the publication reports: In reactions with siplizumab, an average of approximately 70% of mappable alloreactive CD4+ clones were Treg-derived, compared with around 30% in control reactions. Roughly 80-95% of proliferating CD4+ or CD8+ clones could not be assigned a naive or memory phenotype. Unstimulated naive T cells appeared more diverse than memory T cells, and naive cells seemed to contribute substantially to the alloresponse. No functional confirmation was obtained for the suppressive function of proliferating Tregs from siplizumab cultures. Siplizumab significantly lowered the cumulative frequency of alloreactive sequences that could be traced to unstimulated CD4+ memory T cells. Because sequences at frequencies below about 10^-5 were poorly captured, only a minor fraction of alloreactive clones could be mapped back to unstimulated subsets.

This sequence originates from a human donor in good health. Recombination joined TRBV19 with TRBJ2-7, with 12 middle bases fitting TRBD2. Sequencing used CD4+ T cells sorted from blood. The DNA sequence is TGTGCCAGTAGTAACGGACTAGCGGGACGCGAGCAGTACTTC. Translated, it gives CASSNGLAGREQYF.